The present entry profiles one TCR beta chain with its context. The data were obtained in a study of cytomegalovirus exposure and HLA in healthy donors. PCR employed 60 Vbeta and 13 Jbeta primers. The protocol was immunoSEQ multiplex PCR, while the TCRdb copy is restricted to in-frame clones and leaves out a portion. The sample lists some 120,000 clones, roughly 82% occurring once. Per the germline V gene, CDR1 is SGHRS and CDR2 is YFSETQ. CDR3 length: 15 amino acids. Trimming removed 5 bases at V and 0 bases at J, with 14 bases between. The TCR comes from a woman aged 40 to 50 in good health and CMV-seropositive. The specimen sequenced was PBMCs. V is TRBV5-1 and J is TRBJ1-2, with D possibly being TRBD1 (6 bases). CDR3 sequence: CASRSGQPSNYGYTF. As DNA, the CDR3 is TGCGCCAGCAGGTCAGGACAGCCCTCTAACTATGGCTACACCTTC.